The present T cell receptor (beta chain) was sequenced within a study of beta chain features in type 1 diabetes (dated by TCRdb to 2017 to 2018). About the full investigation: Patients and healthy donors did not differ in mean age, gender distribution, total cell number or subset yield. A total of around 110,000,000 sorted cells were examined across all samples, and RNA yield correlated strongly with the number of cells per subset. The study compared the TCRB repertoires of sorted circulating CD4+ T cell subsets in recently diagnosed type 1 diabetes patients with those in matched healthy donors. Regulatory and stem cell-like memory subsets were obtained from only 8 patients and roughly 8 healthy donors, while naive and central memory subsets were obtained from all 30 or so donors.

The entire isolated RNA was reverse transcribed using the High Capacity cDNA Reverse Transcription Kit, and thus expressed TCRB transcripts were sequenced. Deep immunoSEQ sequencing was applied to naive, central memory and regulatory T cell samples, giving an average of roughly 3.5 million total reads per sample. After sorted cells were lysed in RLT buffer, RNA was extracted with DNase-treated RNeasy Micro or Mini kits, with the choice depending on cell number. To prevent cross-contamination, each cell subset was processed individually, whereas patient and healthy donor samples were processed jointly. TCRB sequences were amplified from cDNA with the immunoSEQ multiplex PCR, producing 87-bp fragments spanning the CDR3 region. The amplicons were sequenced using the Illumina HiSeq platform. The original pipeline was this. PCR bias was corrected computationally using synthetic template baselines, and reads within Hamming distance 2 were collapsed, with unmergeable singletons discarded. Reads were aligned against IMGT so that V, D and J genes, CDR3 length and insertions or deletions at six rearrangement sites could be assigned. Within each subset, clonotype counts were normalized to sorted cell number, and only after that were true diversity and Gini coefficients computed with the tcR R package. The overlap coefficient, calculated on TCRB nucleotide sequences, was used to quantify repertoire sharing. Out-of-frame TCRB sequences from naive cells were analyzed as a proxy for the pre-selection repertoire. TCRdb provides this immuneACCESS table in a form limited to in-frame rearrangements. Some clones are lacking; in checked studies, under half of them reflect an unresolved V gene, and why the rest are absent is not known. V and J calls plus clone size are reproduced from that table; the DNA served to infer D and trimming. This sample comprises under 800,000 clones, roughly 15% of them detected only once. The ten largest clones capture roughly 0.098% of the sample.

From each donor, a single peripheral blood sample of about 120 mL on average was drawn into heparinised tubes. A BD FACSAria II and a panel including CD45RO, CCR7, CD25, CD127, CD95 and CD27 were used to sort naive, central memory, regulatory and stem cell-like memory CD4+ T cells. All sorted populations exceeded 95% purity. PBMCs were isolated immediately by Lymphoprep density gradient centrifugation and stained directly without culture. To minimize batch effects, samples were stained and sorted in pairs, one healthy donor with one patient per experiment. Inclusive of the bounding cysteine and phenylalanine, the CDR3 is 16 residues long. The only DNA kept is the CDR3, 48 bases in frame from the first base. For CDR1 and CDR2, the germline V gene (reference sequence) lists PRHDT and FYEKMQ. Trimmed from V: 3 bases; trimmed from J: 4 bases; junction bases lacking a gene match: 5. Beyond this particular receptor, the publication reports: A moderate but significant shortening of TCRB CDR3 length was observed in type 1 diabetes patients in all four CD4+ subsets. The naive, central memory and regulatory TCRB repertoires appeared to resemble one another more closely among patients than among healthy donors. Sequencing cDNA rather than genomic DNA could over-represent highly expressing activated cells, although activation and CD3 levels did not differ between groups. Because small numbers of individuals were included in the HLA sub-analyses, any influence of HLA type on TCRB rearrangement was left unresolved. PCR might favor shorter templates, but patient and control samples were amplified and corrected together, so any skew would affect both groups equally. At VDJ recombination sites, type 1 diabetes patients had fewer insertions and more deleted nucleotides, which implies abnormalities in thymic rearrangement.

Concerning this clone itself: It has no known antigen specificity. Base qualities are missing; no much larger clone stands one base away.

Sequences were obtained from naive CD4+ T cells from blood. In the paper's terms, the cell subset or site label means: true naive CD4+ T cells. This sequence originates from a man aged 18 to 29 in good health. The sequence links TRBV13 to TRBJ1-3, and TRBD1 aligns with 11 junction nucleotides. The encoded CDR3 is CASSFGQGALGNTIYF. The DNA is TGTGCCAGCAGCTTTGGACAGGGGGCGTTAGGAAACACCATATATTTT.